The 13 T cell receptor beta chains listed next were all sequenced from one sample in a study of cytomegalovirus exposure and HLA in healthy donors. PCR used 60 Vbeta primers and 13 Jbeta primers. Data came from immunoSEQ multiplex PCR; TCRdb stores just in-frame clones and leaves some out. Of around 91,000 clones detected, over 75% appear once; the ten largest clones hold 2.5%. Sequenced: PBMCs. Source of these receptors: a male donor in good health and CMV-seropositive.

The gene calls are TRBV14 and TRBJ2-5; 10 bases align to TRBD2. V shed 10 bases and J 5 bases; nucleotides not matched to a gene: 16. Germline CDR1 SGHDN, CDR2 FVKESK. This CDR3 is 16 amino acids long. The CDR3 loop reads CATSTLGASGSETQYF. DNA of the CDR3: TGTGCCACCTCAACCCTAGGGGCTAGCGGGAGTGAGACCCAGTACTTC. Full variable domain (outside the CDR3, taken from reference TRBV14 and TRBJ2-5): EAGVTQFPSHSVIEKGQTVTLRCDPISGHDNLYWYRRVMGKEIKFLLHFVKESKQDESGMPNNRFLAERTGGTYSTLKVQPAELEDSGVYFCATSTLGASGSETQYFGPGTRLLVL.

The J gene is TRBJ2-5, the V gene TRBV13; possible D gene TRBD2, 6 bases. Germline CDR1 and CDR2: PRHDT and FYEKMQ (reference sequence). The length of the CDR3 is 15 residues. The ends were cut back, 2 bases at V and 4 bases at J, with 14 bases in the middle. The CDR3 sequence: CASSLSRRRGETQYF. CDR3 coding DNA: TGTGCCAGCAGCTTATCCCGCCGGCGGGGAGAGACCCAGTACTTC. The full variable domain, rest sourced from reference TRBV13 and TRBJ2-5, is AAGVIQSPRHLIKEKRETATLKCYPIPRHDTVYWYQQGPGQDPQFLISFYEKMQSDKGSIPDRFSAQQFSDYHSELNMSSLELGDSALYFCASSLSRRRGETQYFGPGTRLLVL.

The chain couples TRBV7-9 to TRBJ2-7; the match to TRBD2 covers 13 bases. CDR1 and CDR2 from the germline V gene are SEHNR and FQNEAQ (reference sequence). The CDR3 runs 18 residues. The ends lost 2 bases at V and 0 bases at J; junction bases unmatched: 7. The CDR3 sequence: CASSLFFRTSGSSYEQYF. CDR3 DNA sequence: TGTGCCAGCAGCTTATTCTTTCGGACTAGCGGGAGCTCCTACGAGCAGTACTTC.

The DNA of the CDR3 is TGCGCCAGCAGCTTGGCCGCCCGGACAGGGCCCGAGCAGTACTTC. Translated: CASSLAARTGPEQYF. The chain links TRBV5-1 to TRBJ2-7, with 8 positions matching TRBD1. Germline V gene lookup returns CDR1 SGHRS and CDR2 YFSETQ. This CDR3 is 15 amino acids long. V lost 0 bases to trimming and J lost 6 bases; unmatched junction nucleotides: 8.

The gene calls are TRBV19 and TRBJ2-7, with TRBD2 matching over 7 bases. There are 16 residues in the CDR3. Trimming took 5 bases from V and 1 from J; bases not matched to a gene: 11. The V gene's germline CDR1 is LNHDA and CDR2 SQIVND (reference sequence). The CDR3 loop reads CASSGDRSGMSYEQYF. CDR3 nucleotides: TGTGCCAGTAGTGGTGACAGAAGCGGGATGTCCTACGAGCAGTACTTC.

V usage is TRBV21-1 and J usage is TRBJ2-5; TRBD2, as called in the table, went unchecked against the DNA. TRBV21-1 is designated a pseudogene. The CDR3 is 13 residues long. CDR3 nucleotide sequence: TGTGCCAGCAGCAAAAGGGGGGGGGAGACCCAGTACTTC. Amino acids: CASSKRGGETQYF.

CDR3 sequence reads: CASSRQDSTYEQYF. As DNA, the CDR3 is TGTGCCAGCTCGAGGCAGGACAGCACGTACGAGCAGTACTTC. This chain connects TRBV9 to TRBJ2-7, with D possibly being TRBD1 (6 bases). V was shortened by 7 bases and J by 4 bases, with 18 bases between the two germline ends. Germline CDR1 SGDLS, CDR2 YYNGEE. The CDR3 is made up of 14 amino acids.

This clone was observed once. The rearrangement links TRBV2 to TRBJ2-6, with 7 bases fitting TRBD1. CDR1 and CDR2 (germline): SNHLY, FYNNEI. The CDR3 has 16 amino acids. With V trimmed by 6 bases and J by 0 bases, 5 bases remained unmatched. The CDR3 DNA follows: TGTGCCAGCAGGAGACAGGGACCCTCTGGGGCCAACGTCCTGACTTTC. Its translation is CASRRQGPSGANVLTF.

The chain couples TRBV7-3 to TRBJ2-2, with 12 nucleotides matching TRBD2. In germline, CDR1 is SGHTA, CDR2 FQGTGA. V was clipped by 6 bases and J by 4 bases; unmatched bases: 6. The CDR3 contains 16 residues. The DNA of the CDR3 is TGTGCCAGCAGTCCTCCGGGACTAGCGGGCACCGGGGAGCTGTTTTTT. This gives the protein CASSPPGLAGTGELFF. The entire variable domain, with the rest obtained from reference TRBV7-3 and TRBJ2-2, is as follows: GAGVSQTPSNKVTEKGKYVELRCDPISGHTALYWYRQSLGQGPEFLIYFQGTGAADDSGLPNDRFFAVRPEGSVSTLKIQRTERGDSAVYLCASSPPGLAGTGELFFGEGSRLTVL.

The genes are TRBV27 and TRBJ2-2; no firm D call. Trimming removed 2 bases from V and 0 bases from J, with 7 bases in between. Germline CDR1 MNHEY, CDR2 SMNVEV (reference sequence). The CDR3 is made up of 15 amino acids. The CDR3 loop reads CASSLAASNTGELFF. CDR3 sequence (DNA): TGTGCCAGCAGTTTAGCGGCTTCGAACACCGGGGAGCTGTTTTTT.

CDR3 nucleotides: TGTGCCAGCAGCTTAGCGGCGGTCTACGAGCAGTACTTC. Translating it yields CASSLAAVYEQYF. This chain uses TRBV7-2 with TRBJ2-7; D gene unclear. This CDR3 has 13 residues. Between the trimmed V and J ends, which lost 0 bases and 3 bases, there was a span of 6 bases. Germline V CDR1 and CDR2: SGHTA, FQGNSA.

The rearrangement joins TRBV27 to TRBJ1-5; D unresolved. V shed 8 bases and J shed 0 bases, with 8 bases lying between them. Per germline, CDR1 MNHEY and CDR2 SMNVEV (reference sequence). The CDR3 loop spans 13 amino acids. DNA of the CDR3: TGTGCCAGCGGCTTTACTAGCAATCAGCCCCAGCATTTT. It codes for CASGFTSNQPQHF.

The chain employs TRBV5-1 and TRBJ1-3; D unresolved. V was pared by 7 bases and J by 1 base, with 18 bases between. The CDR3 totals 16 residues. The germline CDR1 and CDR2 sequences are SGHRS and YFSETQ. The CDR3 DNA is TGCGCCAGCCGTCCCACGGGCGGGGATTCTGGAAACACCATATATTTT. This encodes CASRPTGGDSGNTIYF.